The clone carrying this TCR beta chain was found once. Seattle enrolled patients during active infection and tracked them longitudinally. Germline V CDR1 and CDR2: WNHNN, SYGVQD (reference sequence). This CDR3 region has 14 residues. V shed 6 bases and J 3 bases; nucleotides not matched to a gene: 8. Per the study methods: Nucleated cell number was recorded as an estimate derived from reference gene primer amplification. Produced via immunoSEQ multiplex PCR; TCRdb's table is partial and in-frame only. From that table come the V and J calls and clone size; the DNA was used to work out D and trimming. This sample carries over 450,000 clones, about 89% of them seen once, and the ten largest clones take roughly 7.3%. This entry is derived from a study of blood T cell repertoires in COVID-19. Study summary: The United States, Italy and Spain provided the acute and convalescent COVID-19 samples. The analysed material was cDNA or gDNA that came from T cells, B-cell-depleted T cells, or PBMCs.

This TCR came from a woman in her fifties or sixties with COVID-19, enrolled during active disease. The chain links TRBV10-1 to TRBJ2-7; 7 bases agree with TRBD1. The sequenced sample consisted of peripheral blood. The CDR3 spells CASSSGQSFYEQYF. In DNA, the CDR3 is TGCGCCAGCAGCTCGGGACAGAGTTTCTACGAGCAGTACTTC.